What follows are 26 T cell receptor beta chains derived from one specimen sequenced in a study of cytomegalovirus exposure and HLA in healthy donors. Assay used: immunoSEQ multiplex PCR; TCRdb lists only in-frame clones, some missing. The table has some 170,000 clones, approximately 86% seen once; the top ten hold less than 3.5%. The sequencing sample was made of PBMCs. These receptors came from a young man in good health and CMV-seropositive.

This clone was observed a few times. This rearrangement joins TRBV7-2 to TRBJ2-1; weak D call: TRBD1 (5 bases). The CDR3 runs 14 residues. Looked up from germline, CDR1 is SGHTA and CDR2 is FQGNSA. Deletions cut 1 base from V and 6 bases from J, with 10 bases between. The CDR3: CASSLGGRVNEQFF. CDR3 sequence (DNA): TGTGCCAGCAGCTTAGGGGGCAGGGTCAATGAGCAGTTCTTC.

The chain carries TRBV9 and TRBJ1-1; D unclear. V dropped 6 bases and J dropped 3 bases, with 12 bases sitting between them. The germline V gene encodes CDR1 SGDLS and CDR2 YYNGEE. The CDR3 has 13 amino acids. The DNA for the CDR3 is TGTGCCAGCAACAAGAGGCCCGACACTGAAGCTTTCTTT. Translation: CASNKRPDTEAFF.

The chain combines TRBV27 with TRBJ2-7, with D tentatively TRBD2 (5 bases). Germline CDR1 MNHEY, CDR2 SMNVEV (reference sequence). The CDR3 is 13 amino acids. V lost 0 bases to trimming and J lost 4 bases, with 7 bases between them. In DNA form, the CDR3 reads TGTGCCAGCAGTTTATCCCGCGGGTACGAGCAGTACTTC. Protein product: CASSLSRGYEQYF.

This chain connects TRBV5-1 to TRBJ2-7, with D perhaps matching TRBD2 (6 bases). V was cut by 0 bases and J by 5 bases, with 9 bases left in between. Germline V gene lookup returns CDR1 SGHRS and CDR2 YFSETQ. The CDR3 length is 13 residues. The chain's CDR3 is CASSLGGTHEQYF. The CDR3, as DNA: TGCGCCAGCAGCTTGGGGGGGACTCACGAGCAGTACTTC.

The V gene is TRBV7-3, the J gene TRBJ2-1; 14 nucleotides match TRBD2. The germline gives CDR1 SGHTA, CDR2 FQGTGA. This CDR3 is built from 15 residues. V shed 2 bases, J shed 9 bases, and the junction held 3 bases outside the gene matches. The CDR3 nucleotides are TGTGCCAGCAGCTTAGGAGGACTAGCGGGAGGTGAGCAGTTCTTC. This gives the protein CASSLGGLAGGEQFF.

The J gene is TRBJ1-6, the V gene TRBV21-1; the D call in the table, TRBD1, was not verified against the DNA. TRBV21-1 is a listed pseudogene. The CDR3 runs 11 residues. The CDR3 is CASRTGTPLHF. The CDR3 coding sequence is TGTGCCAGTCGTACAGGAACACCCCTCCACTTT.

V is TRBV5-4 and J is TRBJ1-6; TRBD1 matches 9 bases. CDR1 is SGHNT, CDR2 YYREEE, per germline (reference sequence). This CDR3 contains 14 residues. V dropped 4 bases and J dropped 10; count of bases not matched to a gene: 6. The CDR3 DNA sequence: TGTGCCAGCAGCCCCGGACAGGGGCACTCACCCCTCCACTTT. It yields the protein CASSPGQGHSPLHF. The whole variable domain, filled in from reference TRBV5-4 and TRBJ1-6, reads ETGVTQSPTHLIKTRGQQVTLRCSSQSGHNTVSWYQQALGQGPQFIFQYYREEENGRGNFPPRFSGLQFPNYSSELNVNALELDDSALYLCASSPGQGHSPLHFGNGTRLTVT.

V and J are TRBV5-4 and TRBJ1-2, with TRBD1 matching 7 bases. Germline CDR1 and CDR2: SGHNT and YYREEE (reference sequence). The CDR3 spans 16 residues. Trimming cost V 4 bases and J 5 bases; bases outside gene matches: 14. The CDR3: CASSTPGGGELYGYTF. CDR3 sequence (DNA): TGTGCCAGCAGCACCCCAGGAGGGGGCGAACTTTATGGCTACACCTTC.

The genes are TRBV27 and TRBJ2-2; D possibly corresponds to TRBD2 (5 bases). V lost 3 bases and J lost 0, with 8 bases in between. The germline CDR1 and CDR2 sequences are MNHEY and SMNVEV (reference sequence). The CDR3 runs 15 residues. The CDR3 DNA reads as TGTGCCAGCAGTTTCCGGACTGCGAACACCGGGGAGCTGTTTTTT. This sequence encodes CASSFRTANTGELFF.

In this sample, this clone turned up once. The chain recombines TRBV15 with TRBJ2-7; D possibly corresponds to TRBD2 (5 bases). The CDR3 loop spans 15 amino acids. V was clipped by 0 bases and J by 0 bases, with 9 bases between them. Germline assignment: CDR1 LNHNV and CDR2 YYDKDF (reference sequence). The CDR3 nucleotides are TGTGCCACCAGCAGAGACACGGGGAGCTCCTACGAGCAGTACTTC. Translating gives CATSRDTGSSYEQYF.

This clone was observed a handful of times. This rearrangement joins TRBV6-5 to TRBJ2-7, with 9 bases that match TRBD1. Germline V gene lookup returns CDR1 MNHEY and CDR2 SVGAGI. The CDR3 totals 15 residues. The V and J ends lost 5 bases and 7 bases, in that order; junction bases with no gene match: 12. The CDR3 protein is CASSTGQGNLGEQYF. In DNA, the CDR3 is TGTGCCAGCAGTACCGGACAGGGGAATCTAGGGGAGCAGTACTTC.

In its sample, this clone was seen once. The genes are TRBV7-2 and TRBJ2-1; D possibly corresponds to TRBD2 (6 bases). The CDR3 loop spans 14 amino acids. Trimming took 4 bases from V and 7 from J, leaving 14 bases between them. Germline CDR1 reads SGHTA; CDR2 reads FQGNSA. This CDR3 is CASSSPGGRNEQFF. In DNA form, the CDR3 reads TGTGCCAGCAGCTCCCCCGGGGGTCGGAATGAGCAGTTCTTC.

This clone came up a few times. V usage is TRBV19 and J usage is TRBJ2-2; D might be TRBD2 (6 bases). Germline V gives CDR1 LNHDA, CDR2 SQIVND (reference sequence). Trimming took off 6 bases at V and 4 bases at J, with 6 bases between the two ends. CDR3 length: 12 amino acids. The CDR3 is CASRRGTGELFF. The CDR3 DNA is TGTGCCAGTAGGCGGGGCACCGGGGAGCTGTTTTTT.

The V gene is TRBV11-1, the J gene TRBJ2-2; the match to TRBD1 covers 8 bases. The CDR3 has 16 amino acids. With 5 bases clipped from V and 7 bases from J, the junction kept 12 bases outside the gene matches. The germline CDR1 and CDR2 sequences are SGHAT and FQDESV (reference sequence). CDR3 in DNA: TGTGCCAGCAGCCCACGGACAGGGCCGAGGGTCGGGGAGCTGTTTTTT. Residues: CASSPRTGPRVGELFF.

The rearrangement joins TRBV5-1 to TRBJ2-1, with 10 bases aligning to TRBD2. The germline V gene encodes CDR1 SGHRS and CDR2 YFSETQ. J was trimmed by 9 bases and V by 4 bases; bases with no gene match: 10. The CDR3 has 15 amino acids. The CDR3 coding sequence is TGCGCCAGCAGCGGGGGGAGCGGGAGGGCCAGTGAGCAGTTCTTC. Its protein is CASSGGSGRASEQFF.

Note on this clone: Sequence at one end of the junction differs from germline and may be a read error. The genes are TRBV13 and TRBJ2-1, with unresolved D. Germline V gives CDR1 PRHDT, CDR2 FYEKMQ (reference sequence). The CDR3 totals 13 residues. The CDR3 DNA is TGTGCCAGCAGCTTAGACTCCTCCAATGAGCAGTTCTTC. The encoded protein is CASSLDSSNEQFF.

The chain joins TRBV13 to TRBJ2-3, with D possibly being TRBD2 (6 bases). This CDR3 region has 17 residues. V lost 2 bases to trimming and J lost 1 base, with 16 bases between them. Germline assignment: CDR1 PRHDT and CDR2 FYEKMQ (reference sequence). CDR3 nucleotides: TGTGCCAGCAGCTTAAAAATCGGGGCGGGGCGCACAGATACGCAGTATTTT. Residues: CASSLKIGAGRTDTQYF.

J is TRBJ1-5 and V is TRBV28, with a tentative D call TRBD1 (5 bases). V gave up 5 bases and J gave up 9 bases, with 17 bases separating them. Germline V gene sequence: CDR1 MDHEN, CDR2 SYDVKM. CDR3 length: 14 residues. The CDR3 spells CASSSGTGIGPQHF. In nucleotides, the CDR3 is TGTGCCAGCAGTAGCGGGACGGGCATAGGGCCCCAGCATTTT.

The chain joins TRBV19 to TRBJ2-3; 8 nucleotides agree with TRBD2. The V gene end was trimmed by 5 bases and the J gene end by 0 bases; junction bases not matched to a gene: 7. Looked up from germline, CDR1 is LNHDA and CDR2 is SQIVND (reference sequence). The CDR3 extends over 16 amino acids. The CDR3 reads CASSLRTSRSTDTQYF. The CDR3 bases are TGTGCCAGTAGTCTTCGGACTAGCCGGAGCACAGATACGCAGTATTTT.

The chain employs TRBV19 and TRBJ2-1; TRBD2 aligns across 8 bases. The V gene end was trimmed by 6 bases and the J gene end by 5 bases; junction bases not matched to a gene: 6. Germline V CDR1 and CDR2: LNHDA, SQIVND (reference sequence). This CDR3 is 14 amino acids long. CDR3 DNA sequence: TGTGCCAGTAGGGCCGGGACTAGAAACAATGAGCAGTTCTTC. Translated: CASRAGTRNNEQFF. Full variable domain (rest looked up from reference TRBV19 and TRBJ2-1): DGGITQSPKYLFRKEGQNVTLSCEQNLNHDAMYWYRQDPGQGLRLIYYSQIVNDFQKGDIAEGYSVSREKKESFPLTVTSAQKNPTAFYLCASRAGTRNNEQFFGPGTRLTVL.

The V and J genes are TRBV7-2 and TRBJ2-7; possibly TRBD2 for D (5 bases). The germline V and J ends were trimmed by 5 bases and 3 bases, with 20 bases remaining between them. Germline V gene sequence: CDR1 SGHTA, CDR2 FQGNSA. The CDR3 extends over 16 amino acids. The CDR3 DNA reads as TGTGCCAGCAGCCCACGGCCTTGGACGGGAAGCTACGAGCAGTACTTC. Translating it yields CASSPRPWTGSYEQYF.

The CDR3 spells CASSSRQGREKLFF. The CDR3 nucleotides read TGTGCCAGCAGTTCGAGACAGGGAAGGGAAAAACTGTTTTTT. V usage is TRBV28 and J usage is TRBJ1-4; TRBD1 matches 7 bases. V shed 4 bases, J shed 8 bases, and the junction held 7 bases outside the gene matches. This CDR3 has 14 amino acids. Germline V gene data show CDR1 as MDHEN and CDR2 as SYDVKM.

CDR3 bases: TGCGCCAGCAGCTTGGCGACTGGGGCACAGGACGTTGGGACCCAGTACTTC. Protein: CASSLATGAQDVGTQYF. This chain links TRBV5-1 with TRBJ2-5; a possible D gene is TRBD1 (5 bases). The CDR3 loop spans 17 amino acids. V shed 0 bases and J shed 7 bases, with 22 bases lying between them. Per germline, CDR1 SGHRS and CDR2 YFSETQ.

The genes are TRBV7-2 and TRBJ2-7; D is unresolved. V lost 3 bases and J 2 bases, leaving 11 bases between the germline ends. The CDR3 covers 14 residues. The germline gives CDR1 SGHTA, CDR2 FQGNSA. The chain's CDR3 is CASSFVARAYEQYF. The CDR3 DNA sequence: TGTGCCAGCAGCTTCGTTGCGCGAGCCTACGAGCAGTACTTC.

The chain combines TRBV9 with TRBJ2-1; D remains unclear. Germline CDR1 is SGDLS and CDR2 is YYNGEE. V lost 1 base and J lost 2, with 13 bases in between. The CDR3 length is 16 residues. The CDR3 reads CASSVFSGYPYNEQFF. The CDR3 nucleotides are TGTGCCAGCAGCGTATTCTCAGGTTACCCCTACAATGAGCAGTTCTTC.

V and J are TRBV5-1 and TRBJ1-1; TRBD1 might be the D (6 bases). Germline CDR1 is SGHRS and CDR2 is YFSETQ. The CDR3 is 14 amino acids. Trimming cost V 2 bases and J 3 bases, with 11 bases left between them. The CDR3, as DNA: TGCGCCAGCAGCTTTCAGGGGAGGGACACTGAAGCTTTCTTT. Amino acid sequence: CASSFQGRDTEAFF.